The source of this T cell receptor (beta chain) is a study of T-cell memory formation after mild COVID-19. CDR1 and CDR2 from the germline V gene are SGHNT and YYREEE (reference sequence). V lost 0 bases and J 5 bases, leaving 9 bases between the germline ends. This CDR3 is built from 15 residues. There are a few counts of this clonotype. Antigen unknown. Barcoded TCR alpha and TCR beta cDNA libraries with UMIs came from 5'RACE using constant-segment primers. TCRdb re-called the 5' RACE reads with MiXCR, one entry per CDR3 protein. The table shows roughly 40,000 distinct CDR3 sequences, with roughly 6.6% occurring only once. Study-level results: There were some responding clones in pre-infection memory, which suggested that cross-reactive memory had joined.

Sequencing was performed on PBMCs or a T cell subset sorted from them (not recorded which). The sequence derives from an adult who had mild COVID-19 (a few samples of this study predate the infection). Cell type and time point are not known. The chain has TRBV5-4 and TRBJ2-6; TRBD2 might be the D (5 bases). The DNA of the CDR3 is TGTGCCAGCAGCTTGGGAGGGCGCTGGGCCAACGTCCTGACTTTC. This gives the protein CASSLGGRWANVLTF.